A single sample is the source of the 23 T cell receptor beta chains below, sequenced in a study of blood T cell repertoires in COVID-19. Using immunoSEQ multiplex PCR, the repertoire was profiled, and TCRdb retains in-frame clones only, with some absent. The sample contains 250,000 to 350,000 clones, about 85% of which appear only once. Sequencing input: peripheral blood. The origin of the receptors is a man aged 18 to 29 with active or convalescent COVID-19.

The V and J genes are TRBV6-5 and TRBJ1-2, with TRBD1 identical over 9 bases. The V gene end was trimmed by 2 bases and the J gene end by 3 bases; junction bases not matched to a gene: 4. Germline V lookup: CDR1 MNHEY, CDR2 SVGAGI. CDR3 length: 15 amino acids. The CDR3 sequence is CASSYGDRAHYGYTF. As DNA, the CDR3 is TGTGCCAGCAGTTACGGGGACAGGGCCCACTATGGCTACACCTTC.

J is TRBJ2-1 and V is TRBV7-8; 8 bases line up with TRBD2. V shed 8 bases and J 8 bases; nucleotides not matched to a gene: 8. The CDR3 contains 13 residues. Looked up from germline, CDR1 is SGHVS and CDR2 is FQNEAQ. CDR3 coding DNA: TGTGCCAGCGCCGACTTCGGGGGGGATGAGCAGTTCTTC. It encodes CASADFGGDEQFF. Based on the CDR3 plus reference TRBV7-8 and TRBJ2-1, the full variable domain is GAGVSQSPRYKVAKRGQDVALRCDPISGHVSLFWYQQALGQGPEFLTYFQNEAQLDKSGLPSDRFFAERPEGSVSTLKIQRTQQEDSAVYLCASADFGGDEQFFGPGTRLTVL.

J is TRBJ2-5 and V is TRBV7-6; TRBD1 matches at 7 bases. The V and J ends lost 5 bases and 2 bases, in that order; junction bases with no gene match: 8. The germline CDR1 and CDR2 sequences are SGHVS and FNYEAQ. CDR3 size: 15 residues. The CDR3 protein is CASSKLRGLQETQYF. CDR3 in DNA: TGTGCCAGCAGCAAACTAAGGGGGCTGCAAGAGACCCAGTACTTC. The full variable domain, its missing parts supplied by reference TRBV7-6 and TRBJ2-5, is GAGVSQSPRYKVTKRGQDVALRCDPISGHVSLYWYRQALGQGPEFLTYFNYEAQQDKSGLPNDRFSAERPEGSISTLTIQRTEQRDSAMYRCASSKLRGLQETQYFGPGTRLLVL.

This chain joins TRBV9 and TRBJ1-4; D gene unclear. V shed 0 bases and J shed 6 bases, with 12 bases lying between them. CDR1 and CDR2 (germline): SGDLS, YYNGEE. This CDR3 comprises 15 residues. The CDR3 sequence: CASSVERSADEKLFF. The CDR3 DNA reads as TGTGCCAGCAGCGTAGAGCGATCGGCGGATGAAAAACTGTTTTTT.

The chain combines TRBV6-2 or TRBV6-3 with TRBJ1-1, with D unresolved. The V end lost 3 bases, the J end lost 0 bases, and 8 bases lay between the germline ends. The CDR3 contains 14 residues. Germline V gene lookup returns CDR1 MNHEY and CDR2 SVGEGT. DNA of the CDR3: TGTGCCAGCAGTTATAGCGGGGTGAACACTGAAGCTTTCTTT. Translating it yields CASSYSGVNTEAFF.

The chain links TRBV29-1 to TRBJ2-2; 7 bases align to TRBD2. V lost 5 bases to trimming and J lost 4 bases; unmatched junction nucleotides: 7. Per germline, CDR1 SQVTM and CDR2 ANQGSEA. The CDR3 length is 14 residues. The CDR3 loop is CSVYGLVPTGELFF. The CDR3 coding sequence is TGCAGCGTTTACGGACTAGTCCCCACCGGGGAGCTGTTTTTT.

The chain recombines TRBV4-3 with TRBJ1-5, with a possible D match to TRBD1 (5 bases). V was trimmed by 0 bases and J by 6 bases, leaving 12 bases between them. The CDR3 is 15 residues long. The V gene's germline CDR1 is LGHNA and CDR2 YSLEER. Here the CDR3 reads CASSQDHRSGQPQHF. The CDR3 coding sequence is TGCGCCAGCAGCCAAGATCACAGGTCTGGTCAGCCCCAGCATTTT.

This clone was detected only a few times. The V and J genes are TRBV19 and TRBJ2-5; D perhaps matches TRBD2 (6 bases). V was shortened by 7 bases and J by 5 bases, with 20 bases between the two germline ends. Germline V lookup: CDR1 LNHDA, CDR2 SQIVND (reference sequence). This CDR3 is 15 amino acids long. The DNA of the CDR3 is TGTGCCAGTACCGCCACCGGCAGGGAGGAGGAGACCCAGTACTTC. This codes for CASTATGREEETQYF.

The V and J genes are TRBV2 and TRBJ1-6; TRBD1 is a possible D gene (5 bases). In germline, CDR1 is SNHLY, CDR2 FYNNEI. V was shortened by 6 bases and J by 8 bases, with 11 bases between the two germline ends. There are 13 residues in the CDR3. Here the CDR3 DNA reads TGTGCCAGCAGGGCAGGGAAGGATTCACCCCTCCACTTT. Protein product: CASRAGKDSPLHF.

V gene TRBV27 combines with J gene TRBJ2-3; a possible D gene is TRBD2 (5 bases). The length of the CDR3 is 14 residues. The V end lost 6 bases, the J end lost 4 bases, and 14 bases lay between the germline ends. Germline values: CDR1 MNHEY, CDR2 SMNVEV (reference sequence). CDR3 DNA: TGTGCCAGCAGCCCTTCACTAGGATCAGATACGCAGTATTTT. Encoded protein: CASSPSLGSDTQYF.

This clone was seen many times. V usage is TRBV9 and J usage is TRBJ2-5, with no clear D. The CDR3 totals 16 residues. V was cut by 1 base and J by 5 bases, with 18 bases left in between. In germline, CDR1 is SGDLS, CDR2 YYNGEE. CDR3 coding DNA: TGTGCCAGCAGCGTATATGGCCGAGCGCCAGAGGAGACCCAGTACTTC. It specifies CASSVYGRAPEETQYF. Drawing the rest from reference TRBV9 and TRBJ2-5, the complete variable domain is DSGVTQTPKHLITATGQRVTLRCSPRSGDLSVYWYQQSLDQGLQFLIQYYNGEERAKGNILERFSAQQFPDLHSELNLSSLELGDSALYFCASSVYGRAPEETQYFGPGTRLLVL.

The V call is TRBV7-2, the J call TRBJ1-3, with D maybe TRBD1 (5 bases). CDR1 and CDR2 (germline): SGHTA, FQGNSA. This CDR3 is 18 amino acids long. V was pared by 5 bases and J by 1 base, with 21 bases between. The CDR3 loop is CASSPHPRPDRSGNTIYF. The CDR3 nucleotides are TGTGCCAGCAGCCCACATCCTCGTCCCGACAGATCTGGAAACACCATATATTTT. The full variable domain, with the rest looked up from reference TRBV7-2 and TRBJ1-3, is GAGVSQSPSNKVTEKGKDVELRCDPISGHTALYWYRQSLGQGLEFLIYFQGNSAPDKSGLPSDRFSAERTGGSVSTLTIQRTQQEDSAVYLCASSPHPRPDRSGNTIYFGEGSWLTVV.

The V gene is TRBV7-9, the J gene TRBJ2-3; D gene uncertain. Looked up from germline, CDR1 is SEHNR and CDR2 is FQNEAQ (reference sequence). This CDR3 spans 14 amino acids. V lost 6 bases and J lost 0, with 10 bases in between. This CDR3 is CASSAWPSTDTQYF. CDR3 bases: TGTGCCAGCAGTGCCTGGCCTAGCACAGATACGCAGTATTTT.

The V call is TRBV7-9, the J call TRBJ2-1, with TRBD2 identical over 14 bases. Germline trimming cut 3 bases from V and 4 bases from J; bases unmatched to any gene: 5. This CDR3 spans 17 amino acids. The V gene's germline CDR1 is SEHNR and CDR2 FQNEAQ (reference sequence). In DNA form, the CDR3 reads TGTGCCAGCAGCTTCGGTGGGACTAGCGGGAGATACAATGAGCAGTTCTTC. Amino acid sequence: CASSFGGTSGRYNEQFF.

The rearrangement joins TRBV6-5 to TRBJ2-7; D might be TRBD2 (6 bases). CDR3 length: 13 residues. The germline V gene has CDR1 MNHEY and CDR2 SVGAGI. Trimming removed 2 bases at V and 2 bases at J, with 7 bases between. CDR3 bases: TGTGCCAGCAGTTACGGGGGGACCTACGAGCAGTACTTC. It is translated as CASSYGGTYEQYF.

The V gene is TRBV7-9, the J gene TRBJ1-5; no definite D call. Per the germline V gene, CDR1 is SEHNR and CDR2 is FQNEAQ (reference sequence). With 5 bases removed from V and 6 bases from J, the gap between germline ends came to 8 bases. The CDR3 extends over 12 amino acids. The CDR3 spells CASSRGGQPQHF. For the CDR3, the DNA is TGTGCCAGCAGCCGAGGAGGTCAGCCCCAGCATTTT.

This clone has only a few counts. The chain carries TRBV5-5 and TRBJ1-2; the D is unclear. The ends were cut back, 0 bases at V and 8 bases at J, with 14 bases in the middle. The CDR3 totals 14 residues. Germline CDR1 reads SGHKS; CDR2 reads YYEKEE (reference sequence). The CDR3 region is CASSLVPPLGGYTF. The CDR3 region has the DNA TGTGCCAGCAGCTTGGTCCCCCCGCTCGGGGGCTACACCTTC.

The CDR3 is CASSSHHSFEQFF. For the CDR3, the DNA is TGTGCCAGCAGCTCCCACCATAGTTTTGAGCAGTTCTTC. This sequence joins TRBV11-2 and TRBJ2-1, with D hard to call. The V and J ends lost 4 bases and 9 bases respectively, with 13 bases between them. Germline CDR1 is SGHAT and CDR2 is FQNNGV. This CDR3 has 13 amino acids.

CDR3 nucleotide sequence: TGTGCCAGCAGCGTTGATTTAGACTCCTACAATGAGCAGTTCTTC. This encodes CASSVDLDSYNEQFF. The V gene is TRBV9, the J gene TRBJ2-1; D gene unclear. Germline V gene data show CDR1 as SGDLS and CDR2 as YYNGEE. This CDR3 spans 15 amino acids. Trimming removed 2 bases at V and 0 bases at J, with 9 bases between.

V usage is TRBV28 and J usage is TRBJ2-7; TRBD2 might be the D (6 bases). V lost 1 base and J 4 bases, leaving 11 bases between the germline ends. The CDR3 loop spans 14 amino acids. Germline V gene sequence: CDR1 MDHEN, CDR2 SYDVKM. CDR3 in amino acids: CASSLLAGSYEQYF. CDR3 DNA: TGTGCCAGCAGTTTATTGGCGGGGTCGTACGAGCAGTACTTC.

The CDR3 region is CASRIYRDTEAFF. CDR3 nucleotides: TGTGCCAGCAGAATATACCGGGACACTGAAGCTTTCTTT. The chain combines TRBV2 with TRBJ1-1; D unclear. Germline V gene data show CDR1 as SNHLY and CDR2 as FYNNEI. With 6 bases removed from V and 3 bases from J, the gap between germline ends came to 11 bases. CDR3 length: 13 residues.

The V call is TRBV19, the J call TRBJ1-2; D gene unclear. V was clipped by 0 bases and J by 8 bases, with 7 bases between them. The CDR3 length is 12 residues. Germline V gives CDR1 LNHDA, CDR2 SQIVND (reference sequence). CDR3 nucleotides: TGTGCCAGTAGTATAGATAATTCCGGCTACACCTTC. Its protein is CASSIDNSGYTF.

The rearrangement links TRBV9 to TRBJ1-5; TRBD1 aligns across 10 bases. The CDR3 contains 14 residues. V lost 6 bases to trimming and J lost 6 bases; unmatched junction nucleotides: 6. CDR1 and CDR2 from the germline V gene are SGDLS and YYNGEE. This CDR3 reads CASTGTGDFQPQHF. CDR3 in DNA: TGTGCCAGCACCGGGACAGGGGACTTTCAGCCCCAGCATTTT.